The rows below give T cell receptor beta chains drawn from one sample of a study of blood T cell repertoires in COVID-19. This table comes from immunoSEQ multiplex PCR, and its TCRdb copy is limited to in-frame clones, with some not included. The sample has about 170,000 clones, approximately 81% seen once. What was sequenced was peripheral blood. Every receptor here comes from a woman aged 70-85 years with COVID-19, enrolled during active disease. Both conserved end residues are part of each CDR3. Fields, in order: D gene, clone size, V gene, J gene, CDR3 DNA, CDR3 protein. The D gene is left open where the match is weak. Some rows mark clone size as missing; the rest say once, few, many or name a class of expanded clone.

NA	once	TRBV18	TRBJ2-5	TGTGCCAGCTCACCCTCTACTAATAGGGAGGAGACCCAGTACTTC	CASSPSTNREETQYF
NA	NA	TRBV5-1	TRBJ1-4	TGCGCCAGCAGCCCTAAACCGGGGGCTAATGAAAAACTGTTTTTT	CASSPKPGANEKLFF
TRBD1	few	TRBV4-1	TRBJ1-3	TGCGCCAGCCGGGGGACAGGTGGAAACACCATATATTTT	CASRGTGGNTIYF
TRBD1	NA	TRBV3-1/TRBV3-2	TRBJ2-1	TGTGCCAGCAGCCTGACAGGGACCGCATACAATGAGCAGTTCTTC	CASSLTGTAYNEQFF
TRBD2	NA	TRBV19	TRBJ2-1	TGTGCCAGTAGTATGGGTATTGGGCGGGAGGAGCAGTTCTTC	CASSMGIGREEQFF
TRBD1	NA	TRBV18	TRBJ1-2	TGTGCCAGCTCACCAATAACAGGGGGCTTCGACTATGGCTACACCTTC	CASSPITGGFDYGYTF
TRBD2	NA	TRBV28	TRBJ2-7	TGTGCCAGCAGCGTGGCGCCCGGGGGGGGGAAAGTCTACGAGCAGTACTTC	CASSVAPGGGKVYEQYF
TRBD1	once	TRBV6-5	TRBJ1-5	TGTGCCAGCGGGGTAGGCTCGACAGGGCAGCATTTT	CASGVGSTGQHF
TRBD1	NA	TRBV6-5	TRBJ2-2	TGTGCCAGCAGTTACCCCGGGACAGGGTCTTCCGGGGAGCTGTTTTTT	CASSYPGTGSSGELFF
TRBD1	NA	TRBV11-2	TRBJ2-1	TGTGCCAGCAGCGCTCAGGGGGCGCAGGACAATGAGCAGTTCTTC	CASSAQGAQDNEQFF
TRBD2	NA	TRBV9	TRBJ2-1	TGTGCCAGCAGCGTAGGCGGGGGGGCCTCCTACAATGAGCAGTTCTTC	CASSVGGGASYNEQFF
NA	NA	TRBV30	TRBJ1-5	TGTGCCTGGAGTGTACCTTGGGCAGTTAATCAGCCCCAGCATTTT	CAWSVPWAVNQPQHF
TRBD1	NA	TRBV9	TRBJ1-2	TGTGCCAGCAGCGTAGAAGCAGGGGGTTATTATGGCTACACCTTC	CASSVEAGGYYGYTF
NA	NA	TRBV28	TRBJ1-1	TGTGCCAGCACAGGGTTTGTGAACACTGAAGCTTTCTTT	CASTGFVNTEAFF
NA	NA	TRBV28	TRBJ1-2	TGTGCCAGTGGAACGGACAGCCCTTATGGCTACACCTTC	CASGTDSPYGYTF
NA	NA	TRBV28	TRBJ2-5	TGTGCCAGCAGTCCGCCACAGGGTTGGGAGACCCAGTACTTC	CASSPPQGWETQYF
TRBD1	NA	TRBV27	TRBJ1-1	TGTGCCAGCAGTTTACTCGGGGACAGGGTGAACACTGAAGCTTTCTTT	CASSLLGDRVNTEAFF
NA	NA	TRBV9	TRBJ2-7	TGTGCCAGCAGCCCAAACAGGGCCCCCTACGAGCAGTACTTC	CASSPNRAPYEQYF
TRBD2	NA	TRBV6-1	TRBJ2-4	TGTGCCAGCAGTGGTAGCGGGGGGGCCGACGTAGCCAAAAACATTCAGTACTTC	CASSGSGGADVAKNIQYF
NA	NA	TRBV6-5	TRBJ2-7	TGTGCCAGCAGTTACGGTCACAAGTACGAGCAGTACTTC	CASSYGHKYEQYF
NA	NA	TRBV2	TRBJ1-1	TGTGCCAGCAGAAACTCAGGCTCTGAAGCTTTCTTT	CASRNSGSEAFF
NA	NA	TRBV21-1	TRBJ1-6	TGTGCCAGCAGCAAGATGACAGGGGAAATGAATTCACCCCTCCACTTT	CASSKMTGEMNSPLHF
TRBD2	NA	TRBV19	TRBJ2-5	TGTGCCAGTAGTATTGACGGCGGGGGGCACCAAGAGACCCAGTACTTC	CASSIDGGGHQETQYF
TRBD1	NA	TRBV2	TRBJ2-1	TGTGCCAGCACAACGTCGGGACAGGGCGGGAATGAGCAGTTCTTC	CASTTSGQGGNEQFF
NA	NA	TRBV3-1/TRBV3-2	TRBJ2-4	TGTGCCAGCAGCCAAGATCGGCGGGCTAAGAGGTACTTC	CASSQDRRAKRYF
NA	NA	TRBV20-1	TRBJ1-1	TGCAGTGCTAGTGGGCACACTGAAGCTTTCTTT	CSASGHTEAFF
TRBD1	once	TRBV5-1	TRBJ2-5	TGCGCCAGCAGCGAAGGACAGGGTGGAGAGACCCAGTACTTC	CASSEGQGGETQYF
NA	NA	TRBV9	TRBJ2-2	TGTGCCAGCAGCGTTTATGGGGGAGGACGATACACCGGGGAGCTGTTTTTT	CASSVYGGGRYTGELFF
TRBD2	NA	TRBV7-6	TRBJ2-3	TGTGCCAGCAGCTGGCAAACTAGCGGGAGCGCCTACCGCTCGGATACGCAGTATTTT	CASSWQTSGSAYRSDTQYF
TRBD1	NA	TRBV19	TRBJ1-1	TGTGCCAGTCGGACAGGGATTGAAGCTTTCTTT	CASRTGIEAFF
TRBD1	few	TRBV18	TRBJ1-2	TGTGCCAGCGACCCTGTGACAGGGGAGTATGGCTACACCTTC	CASDPVTGEYGYTF
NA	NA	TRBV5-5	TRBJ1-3	TGTGCCAGCAGCTGGGGCTTCTCTGGAAACACCATATATTTT	CASSWGFSGNTIYF
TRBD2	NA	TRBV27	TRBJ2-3	TGTGCCAGCAGACAAGCGGGAATAGCTAGGTGGGATACGCAGTATTTT	CASRQAGIARWDTQYF
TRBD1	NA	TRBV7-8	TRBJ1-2	TGTGCCAGCAGCCCCCGGACAGGGTACTCCGGCTACACCTTC	CASSPRTGYSGYTF
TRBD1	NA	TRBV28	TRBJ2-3	TGTGCCAGCAGCCCTGGACAGGGGGCACCGGATACGCAGTATTTT	CASSPGQGAPDTQYF
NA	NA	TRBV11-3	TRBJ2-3	TGTGCCAGCAGCTCCTCGACAGCCACAGATACGCAGTATTTT	CASSSSTATDTQYF
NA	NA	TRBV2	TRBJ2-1	TGTGCCAGCAGTGAATCGGGGATCGCCTACAATGAGCAGTTCTTC	CASSESGIAYNEQFF
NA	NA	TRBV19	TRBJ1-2	TGTGCCAGTAGTGTTCGGACAGCAAACTATGGCTACACCTTC	CASSVRTANYGYTF